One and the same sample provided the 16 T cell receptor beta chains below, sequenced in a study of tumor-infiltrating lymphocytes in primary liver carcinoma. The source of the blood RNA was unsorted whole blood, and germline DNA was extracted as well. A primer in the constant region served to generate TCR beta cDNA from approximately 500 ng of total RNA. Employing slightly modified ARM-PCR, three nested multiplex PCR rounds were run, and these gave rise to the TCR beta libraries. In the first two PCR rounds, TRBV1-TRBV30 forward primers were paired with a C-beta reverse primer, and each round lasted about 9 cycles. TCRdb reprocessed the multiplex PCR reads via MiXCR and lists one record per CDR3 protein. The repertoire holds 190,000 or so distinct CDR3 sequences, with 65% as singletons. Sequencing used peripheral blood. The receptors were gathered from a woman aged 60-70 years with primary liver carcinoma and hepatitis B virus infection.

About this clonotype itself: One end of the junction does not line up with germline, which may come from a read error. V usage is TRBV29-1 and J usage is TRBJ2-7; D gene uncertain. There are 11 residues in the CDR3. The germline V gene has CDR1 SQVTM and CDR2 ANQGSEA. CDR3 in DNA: TGCAACGTTGTGGTCGTATACGAGCAGTATTTC. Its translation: CNVVVVYEQYF.

The CDR3 bases are TGTGCCAGCAGAACTGGCGAAGGGACCCAGTACTTC. As protein: CASRTGEGTQYF. The chain joins TRBV2 to TRBJ2-5; the D is unclear. Trimming stripped 6 bases from V and 7 bases from J, with 12 bases between. The CDR3 has 12 residues. Germline V gene data show CDR1 as SNHLY and CDR2 as FYNNEI.

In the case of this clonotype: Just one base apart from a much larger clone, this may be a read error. The DNA for the CDR3 is TGTGCCGGCAGATTAACAGGGGCGGGGGAAGAGACCCAGTACTTC. The encoded protein is CAGRLTGAGEETQYF. The chain has TRBV12-3 or TRBV12-4 and TRBJ2-5; D may match TRBD1 or TRBD2 (7 bases each). The CDR3 has 15 residues.

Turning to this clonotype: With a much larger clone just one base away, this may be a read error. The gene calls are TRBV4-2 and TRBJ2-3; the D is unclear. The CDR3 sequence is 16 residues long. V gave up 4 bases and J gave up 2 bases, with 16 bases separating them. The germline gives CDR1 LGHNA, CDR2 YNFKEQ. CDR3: CASSLSRRSLTDTQYF. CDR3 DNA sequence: TGTGCCAGCAGCCTGTCTCGGCGGAGCCTCACAGATACGCAGTATTTT.

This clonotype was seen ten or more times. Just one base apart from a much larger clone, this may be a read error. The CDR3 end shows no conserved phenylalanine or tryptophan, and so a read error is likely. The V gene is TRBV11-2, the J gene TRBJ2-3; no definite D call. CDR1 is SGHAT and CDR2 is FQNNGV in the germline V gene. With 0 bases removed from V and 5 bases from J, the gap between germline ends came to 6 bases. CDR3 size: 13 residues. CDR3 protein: CASSLDREDTQYI. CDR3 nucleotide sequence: TGTGCCAGCAGCTTAGATCGTGAAGATACGCAGTATATT.

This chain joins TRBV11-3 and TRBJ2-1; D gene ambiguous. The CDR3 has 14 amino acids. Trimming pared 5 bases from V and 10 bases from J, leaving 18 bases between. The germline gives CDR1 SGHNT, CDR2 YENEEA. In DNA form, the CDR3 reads TGTGCCAGCAGCCCCGGATCGGCGTTGGGGGAGCAGTTCTTC. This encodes CASSPGSALGEQFF.

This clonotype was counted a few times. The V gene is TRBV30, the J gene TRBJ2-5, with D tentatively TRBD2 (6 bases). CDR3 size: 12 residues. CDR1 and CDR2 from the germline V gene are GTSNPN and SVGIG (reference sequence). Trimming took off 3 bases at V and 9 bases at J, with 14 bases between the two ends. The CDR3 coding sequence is TGTGCCTGGAGGCCCAGTGGCGGGGCCCAGTACTTC. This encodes CAWRPSGGAQYF. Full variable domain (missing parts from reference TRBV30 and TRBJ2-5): SQTIHQWPATLVQPVGSPLSLECTVEGTSNPNLYWYRQAAGRGLQLLFYSVGIGQISSEVPQNLSASRPQDRQFILSSKKLLLSDSGFYLCAWRPSGGAQYFGPGTRLLVL.

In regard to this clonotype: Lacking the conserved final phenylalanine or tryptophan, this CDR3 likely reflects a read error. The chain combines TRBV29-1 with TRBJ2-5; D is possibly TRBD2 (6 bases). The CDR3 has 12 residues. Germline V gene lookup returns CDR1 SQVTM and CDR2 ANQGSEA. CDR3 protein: CSVASSGEIQYL. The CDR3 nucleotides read TGCAGCGTTGCGAGTAGCGGCGAGATCCAGTACCTC.

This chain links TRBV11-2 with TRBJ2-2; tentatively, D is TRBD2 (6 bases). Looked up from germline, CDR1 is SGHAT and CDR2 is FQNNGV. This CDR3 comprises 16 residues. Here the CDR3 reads CISSLGRLRSTGELFF. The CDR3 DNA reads TGTATCAGCAGCCTAGGGAGGCTCAGGAGCACCGGGGAGCTGTTTTTT.

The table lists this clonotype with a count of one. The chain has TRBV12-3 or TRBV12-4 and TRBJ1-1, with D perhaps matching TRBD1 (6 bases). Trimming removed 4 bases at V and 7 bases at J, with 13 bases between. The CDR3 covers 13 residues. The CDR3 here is CASSYRGGDEAFF. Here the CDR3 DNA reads TGTGCCAGCAGTTATCGAGGGGGTGATGAAGCTTTCTTT.

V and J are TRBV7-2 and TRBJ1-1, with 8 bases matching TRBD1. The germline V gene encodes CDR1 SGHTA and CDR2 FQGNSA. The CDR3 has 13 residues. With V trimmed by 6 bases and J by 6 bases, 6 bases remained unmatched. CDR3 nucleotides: TGTGCCAGCAGAATCGACAGGGGCGCTGAAGCTTTCTTT. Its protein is CASRIDRGAEAFF. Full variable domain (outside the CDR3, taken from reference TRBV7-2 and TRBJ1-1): GAGVSQSPSNKVTEKGKDVELRCDPISGHTALYWYRQSLGQGLEFLIYFQGNSAPDKSGLPSDRFSAERTGGSVSTLTIQRTQQEDSAVYLCASRIDRGAEAFFGQGTRLTVV.

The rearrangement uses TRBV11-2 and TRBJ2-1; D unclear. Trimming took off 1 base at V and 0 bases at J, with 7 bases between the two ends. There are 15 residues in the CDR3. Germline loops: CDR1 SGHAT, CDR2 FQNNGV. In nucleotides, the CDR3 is TGTGCCAGCAGCTTAGGGCGGAGCTCCTACAATGAGCAGTTCTTC. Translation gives CASSLGRSSYNEQFF.

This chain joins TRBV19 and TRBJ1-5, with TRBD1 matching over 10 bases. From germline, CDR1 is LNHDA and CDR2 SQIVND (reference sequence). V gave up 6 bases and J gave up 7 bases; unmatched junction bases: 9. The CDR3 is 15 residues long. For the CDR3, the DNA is TGTGCCAGTAGCCTGACAGGGGGCGCGGGGCAGCCCCAGCATTTT. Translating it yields CASSLTGGAGQPQHF.

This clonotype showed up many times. The CDR3 sequence is CASSGGWMNTEAFF. CDR3 in DNA: TGTGCCAGCAGTGGTGGGTGGATGAACACTGAAGCTTTCTTT. J is TRBJ1-1 and V is TRBV6-1, with D hard to call. Trimming cost V 4 bases and J 0 bases, with 9 bases left between them. CDR1 and CDR2 from the germline V gene are MNHNS and SASEGT. The CDR3 loop spans 14 amino acids.

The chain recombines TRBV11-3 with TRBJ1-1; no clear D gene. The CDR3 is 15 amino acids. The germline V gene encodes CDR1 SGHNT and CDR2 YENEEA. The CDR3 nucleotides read TGTACTAGCAGCCCAACAGTAGGGATGAACACTGAAGCTTTCTTT. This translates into CTSSPTVGMNTEAFF.

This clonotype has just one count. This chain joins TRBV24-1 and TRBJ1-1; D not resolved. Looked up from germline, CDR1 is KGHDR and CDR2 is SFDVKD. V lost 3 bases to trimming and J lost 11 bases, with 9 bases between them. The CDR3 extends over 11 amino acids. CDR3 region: CATSDNRRAFF. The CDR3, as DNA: TGTGCCACCAGTGATAACAGAAGGGCTTTCTTT.